This T cell receptor beta chain comes out of a study of cytomegalovirus exposure and HLA in healthy donors. Both 60 Vbeta primers and 13 Jbeta primers went into the PCR. Clones were read by immunoSEQ multiplex PCR, and TCRdb kept only the in-frame ones, dropping some. The sample lists 95,000 to 110,000 clones; around 10% were seen once. About this clone itself: Its antigen is unidentified. The sample holds other DNA sequences that translate to the same CDR3.

Study results and limitations: Prior analysis indicated that the majority of TCR beta V segments exhibited productivity approximately 87% or approximately 30% of the time. There were three CMV-associated chains whose specificity for CMV antigens was confirmed in vitro. Altogether, 150 to 200 TCR beta chains were recorded as cytomegalovirus-associated.

The germline CDR1 and CDR2 sequences are MGHDK and SYGVNS. The CDR3 spans 15 residues. V trimming: 6 bases; J trimming: 0 bases; junction bases outside the gene matches: 2. This chain links TRBV25-1 with TRBJ1-3; 10 nucleotides line up with TRBD1. Sequencing was performed on PBMCs. This TCR was sampled from a man between 35 and 55 years old in good health and CMV-seropositive. The CDR3 coding sequence is TGTGCCAGCAGAGGACAGGGGGGCTCTGGAAACACCATATATTTT. Amino acids: CASRGQGGSGNTIYF.